Listed below are T cell receptor beta chains from one sample, sequenced in a study of sequential checkpoint blockade in melanoma. Profiled with immunoSEQ multiplex PCR; TCRdb holds only in-frame clones, not every one. The sample comprises 15,000 to 20,000 clones, about 80% of which are singletons, and approximately 10% rests with the top ten. The sequencing used CD8+ T cells sorted from blood (inferred from file names), collected from a patient given nivolumab and ipilimumab in sequence. Receptors were obtained from a human donor with melanoma. CDR3s leave out the opening cysteine and the closing phenylalanine or tryptophan.

v_call,j_call,cdr3_aa
TRBV10-3,TRBJ2-1,AIKGYLGGVNEQF
TRBV28,TRBJ2-7,ASSLTGLTYEQY
TRBV5-1,TRBJ1-1,ASSLGQGAGTEAF
TRBV4-1,TRBJ1-4,ASSQDSPRGGHEKLF
TRBV27,TRBJ1-2,ASSSLSTGPNYGYT
TRBV6-1,TRBJ1-2,ASSPRSGLNYGYT
TRBV29-1,TRBJ2-7,SVEGGQGARDEQY
TRBV29-1,TRBJ1-2,SVGPLLGGTGGYT
TRBV4-3,TRBJ2-7,ASSQEVTGGYEQY
TRBV4-1,TRBJ2-7,ASSQDSAYEQY
TRBV18,TRBJ1-6,ASSPSQGGNSPLH
TRBV7-2,TRBJ1-1,ASRPTGSGTEAF
TRBV4-3,TRBJ1-1,ASSPAEVGTEAF
TRBV19,TRBJ1-1,ASSIDRTGEAF
TRBV4-3,TRBJ2-7,ASSQSSQGWASYEQY
TRBV11-2,TRBJ2-7,ASSLGQNYEQY